This TCR beta chain stems from a study of blood T cell repertoires in COVID-19. There are 18 residues in the CDR3. V dropped 3 bases and J dropped 0; count of bases not matched to a gene: 10. From germline, CDR1 is SGHVS and CDR2 FQNEAQ. Some clones are missing from TCRdb's copy, which holds only in-frame ones; the method was immunoSEQ multiplex PCR. The table shows hundreds of thousands of clones, with 87% occurring only once. The sample taken for sequencing was peripheral blood. The chain combines TRBV7-8 with TRBJ2-3; 9 nucleotides line up with TRBD2. The sequence was obtained from a woman in her forties or fifties who had recovered from COVID-19. CDR3 DNA: TGTGCCAGCAGCTTTTGGCGGGGGGGCCGTGGGAGCACAGATACGCAGTATTTT. The encoded protein is CASSFWRGGRGSTDTQYF.